The present T cell receptor beta chain was sequenced within a study of T cells in Graves' hyperthyroidism and ophthalmopathy. From RNA transcripts, TCR beta CDR3 regions were amplified. The TCR CDR3 was amplified in a first-round RT-PCR using the HTBI primer set. TCRdb reanalysed the multiplex PCR reads using MiXCR and keeps one entry per CDR3 protein. The sample carries 540,000 or so distinct CDR3 sequences, 15% to 17% recorded once. This sequence was found in a woman aged 30 to 39 with Graves' hyperthyroidism. Sample: blood.

CDR3 in amino acids: CASSLDFSSYEQYF. The CDR3 coding sequence is TGCGCCAGCAGCTTGGATTTCAGTTCCTACGAGCAGTACTTC. This chain uses TRBV5-1 with TRBJ2-7; no clear D gene. V was trimmed by 0 bases and J by 1 base, leaving 8 bases between them. CDR1 and CDR2 from the germline V gene are SGHRS and YFSETQ. The CDR3 is made up of 14 amino acids.